This T cell receptor beta chain stems from a study of tumor-infiltrating lymphocytes in primary liver carcinoma. Study information: Treatment of the patients' primary liver carcinoma consisted of surgical resection. Roughly 3.65 to 8 million productive TCRbeta reads came from each sample, comparable across tissue types. Study-wide points: The study used bulk unsorted samples and so did not compare CD4+ and CD8+ repertoires.

This clonotype has ten or more counts. Its specificity is not known. V lost 1 base and J 3 bases, leaving 1 base between the germline ends. Germline values: CDR1 LGHNT, CDR2 FRNRAP. This CDR3 spans 11 amino acids. They got blood RNA out of unsorted whole blood and also pulled out germline DNA. TCR beta cDNA was made from approximately 500 ng total RNA with a constant-region primer. Three-round nested multiplex PCR performed with slightly modified ARM-PCR produced the TCR beta libraries. In the first two PCR rounds, TRBV1-TRBV30 forward primers were paired with a C-beta reverse primer, and each round lasted 10 cycles. TCRdb re-called the multiplex PCR reads with MiXCR, one entry per CDR3 protein. Of approximately 210,000 distinct CDR3 sequences in the sample, less than 75% are singletons; the top ten hold roughly 7%.

The J gene is TRBJ2-7, the V gene TRBV12-5, with D unresolved. This clonotype was obtained from a woman aged 55 to 70 with primary liver carcinoma and hepatitis B virus infection. Sequencing was done on a sample of peripheral blood. In DNA, the CDR3 is TGTGCTAGTGGTTTGGGCTACGAGCAGTACTTC. Amino acid sequence: CASGLGYEQYF.